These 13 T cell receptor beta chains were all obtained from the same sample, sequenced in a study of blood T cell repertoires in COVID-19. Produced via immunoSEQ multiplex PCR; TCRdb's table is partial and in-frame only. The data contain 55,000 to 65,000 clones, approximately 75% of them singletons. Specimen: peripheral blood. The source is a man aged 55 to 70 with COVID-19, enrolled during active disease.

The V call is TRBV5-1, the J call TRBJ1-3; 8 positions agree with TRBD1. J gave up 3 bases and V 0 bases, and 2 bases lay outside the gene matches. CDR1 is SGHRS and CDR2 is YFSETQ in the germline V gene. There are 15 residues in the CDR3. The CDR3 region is CASSLGTGFGNTIYF. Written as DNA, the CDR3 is TGCGCCAGCAGCTTGGGGACAGGGTTTGGAAACACCATATATTTT.

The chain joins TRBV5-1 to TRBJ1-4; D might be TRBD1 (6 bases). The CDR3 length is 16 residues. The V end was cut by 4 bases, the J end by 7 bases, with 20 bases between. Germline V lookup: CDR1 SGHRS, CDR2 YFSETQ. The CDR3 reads CASSIGQGPRGEKLFF. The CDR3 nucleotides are TGCGCCAGCAGCATCGGCCAGGGGCCACGAGGTGAAAAACTGTTTTTT.

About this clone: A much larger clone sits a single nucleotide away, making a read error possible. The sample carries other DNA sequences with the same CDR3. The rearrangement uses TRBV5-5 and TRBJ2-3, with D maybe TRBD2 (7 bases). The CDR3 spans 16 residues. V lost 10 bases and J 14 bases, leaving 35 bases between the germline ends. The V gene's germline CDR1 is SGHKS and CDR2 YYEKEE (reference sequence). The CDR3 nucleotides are TGTGCCCGCTGCTTGGGCGGGGGCGGGCGGGCCCTCCCTGGGTATTTT. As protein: CARCLGGGGRALPGYF.

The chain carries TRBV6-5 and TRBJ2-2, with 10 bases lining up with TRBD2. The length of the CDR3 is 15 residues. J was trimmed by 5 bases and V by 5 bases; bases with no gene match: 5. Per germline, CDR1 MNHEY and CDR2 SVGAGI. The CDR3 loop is CASSLAGAWTGELFF. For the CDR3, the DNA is TGTGCCAGCAGTCTAGCGGGAGCGTGGACCGGGGAGCTGTTTTTT.

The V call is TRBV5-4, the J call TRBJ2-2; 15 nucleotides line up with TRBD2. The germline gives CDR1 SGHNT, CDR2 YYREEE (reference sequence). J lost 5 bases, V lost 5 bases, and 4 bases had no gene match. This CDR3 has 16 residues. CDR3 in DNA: TGTGCCAGCAGAACCGGGACTAGCGGGGGGACCGGGGAGCTGTTTTTT. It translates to CASRTGTSGGTGELFF.

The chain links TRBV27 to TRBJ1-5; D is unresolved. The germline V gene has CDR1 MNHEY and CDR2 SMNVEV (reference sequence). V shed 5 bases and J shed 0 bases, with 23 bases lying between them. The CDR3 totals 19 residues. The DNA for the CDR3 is TGTGCCAGCAGTCCCCGGGATCCCCACCTACTACTTAGCAATCAGCCCCAGCATTTT. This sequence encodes CASSPRDPHLLLSNQPQHF.

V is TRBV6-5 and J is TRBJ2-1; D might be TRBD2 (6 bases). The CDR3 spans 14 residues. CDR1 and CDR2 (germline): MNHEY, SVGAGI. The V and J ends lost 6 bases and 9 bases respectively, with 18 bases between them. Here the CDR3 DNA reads TGTGCCAGCAGGGCCGGGACTTCCAAGGTTGAGCAGTTCTTC. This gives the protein CASRAGTSKVEQFF.

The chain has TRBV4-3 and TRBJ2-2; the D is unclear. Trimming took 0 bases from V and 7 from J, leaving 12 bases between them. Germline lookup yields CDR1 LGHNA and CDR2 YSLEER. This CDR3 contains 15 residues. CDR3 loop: CASSQERVQIGELFF. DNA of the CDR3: TGCGCCAGCAGCCAAGAACGGGTCCAGATCGGGGAGCTGTTTTTT.

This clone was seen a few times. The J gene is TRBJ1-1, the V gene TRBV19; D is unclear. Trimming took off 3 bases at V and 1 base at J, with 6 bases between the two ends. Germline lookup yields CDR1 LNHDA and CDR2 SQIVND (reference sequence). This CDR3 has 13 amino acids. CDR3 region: CASSMGRNTEAFF. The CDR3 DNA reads TGTGCCAGTAGTATGGGCAGGAACACTGAAGCTTTCTTT. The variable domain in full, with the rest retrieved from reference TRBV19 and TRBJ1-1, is DGGITQSPKYLFRKEGQNVTLSCEQNLNHDAMYWYRQDPGQGLRLIYYSQIVNDFQKGDIAEGYSVSREKKESFPLTVTSAQKNPTAFYLCASSMGRNTEAFFGQGTRLTVV.

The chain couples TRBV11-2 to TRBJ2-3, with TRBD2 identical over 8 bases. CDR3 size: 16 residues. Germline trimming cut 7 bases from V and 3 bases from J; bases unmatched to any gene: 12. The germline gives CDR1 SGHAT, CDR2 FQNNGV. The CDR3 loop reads CASNPQAGGLTDTQYF. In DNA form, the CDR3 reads TGTGCCAGCAACCCCCAGGCGGGGGGATTGACAGATACGCAGTATTTT.

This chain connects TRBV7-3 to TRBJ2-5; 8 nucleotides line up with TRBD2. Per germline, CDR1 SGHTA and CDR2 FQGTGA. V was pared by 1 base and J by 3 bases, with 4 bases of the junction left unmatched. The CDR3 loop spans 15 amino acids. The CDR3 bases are TGTGCCAGCAGCTTAAATCTAGCGGGTAAAGAGACCCAGTACTTC. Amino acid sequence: CASSLNLAGKETQYF.

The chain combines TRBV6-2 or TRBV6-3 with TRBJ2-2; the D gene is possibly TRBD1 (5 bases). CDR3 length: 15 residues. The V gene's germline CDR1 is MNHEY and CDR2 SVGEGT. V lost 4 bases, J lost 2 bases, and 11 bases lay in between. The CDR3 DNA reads TGTGCCAGCAGTTTTAGGGGCAAAAACACCGGGGAGCTGTTTTTT. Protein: CASSFRGKNTGELFF.

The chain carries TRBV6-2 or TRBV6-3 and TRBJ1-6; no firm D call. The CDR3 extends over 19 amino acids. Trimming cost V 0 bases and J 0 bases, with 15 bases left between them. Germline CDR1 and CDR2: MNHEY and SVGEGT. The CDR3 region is CASSYSKSEKSSYNSPLHF. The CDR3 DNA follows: TGTGCCAGCAGTTACTCGAAGTCGGAGAAAAGCTCCTATAATTCACCCCTCCACTTT.